This T cell receptor (beta chain) emerged from a study of T-cell memory formation after mild COVID-19. Findings and limits, study-wide: CD4/CD8 balance held among clones contracting day 15 to 85, and later expanders leaned CD4+. The study found contracting CD4+ clones mainly in CM and EM and contracting CD8+ clones in EMRA.

Notes on this clonotype: Its target is not known.

V was pared by 0 bases and J by 0 bases, with 14 bases between. CDR1 and CDR2 from the germline V gene are DFQATT and SNEGSKA (reference sequence). This CDR3 has 16 amino acids. After 5'RACE with constant-segment primers, TCR alpha and TCR beta cDNA libraries carrying sample barcodes and UMIs were obtained. TCRdb fed the 5' RACE reads into MiXCR, producing one record per CDR3 protein. Here the sample spans 150,000 to 200,000 distinct CDR3 sequences, roughly 28% being singletons. This receptor was taken from an adult woman who had mild COVID-19 (a few samples of this study predate the infection). Cell type and time point are not known. The chain uses TRBV20-1 and TRBJ1-1; TRBD1 is a possible D gene (5 bases). Sequenced: PBMCs or a T cell subset sorted from them (not recorded which). CDR3 DNA: TGCAGTGCTAGAGATAGACGCAGGGAACTGAACACTGAAGCTTTCTTT. Translation gives CSARDRRRELNTEAFF.